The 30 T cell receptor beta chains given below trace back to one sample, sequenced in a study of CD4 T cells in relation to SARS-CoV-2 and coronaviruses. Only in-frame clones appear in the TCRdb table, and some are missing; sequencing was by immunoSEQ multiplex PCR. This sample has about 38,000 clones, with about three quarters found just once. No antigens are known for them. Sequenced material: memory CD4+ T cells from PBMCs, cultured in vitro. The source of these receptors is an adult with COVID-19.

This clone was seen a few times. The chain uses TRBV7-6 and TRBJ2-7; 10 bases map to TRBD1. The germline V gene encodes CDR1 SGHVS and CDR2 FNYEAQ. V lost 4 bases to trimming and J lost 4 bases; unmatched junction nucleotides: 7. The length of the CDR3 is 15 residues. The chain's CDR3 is CASSSPGQGTYEQYF. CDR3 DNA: TGTGCCAGCAGCTCACCGGGACAGGGGACGTACGAGCAGTACTTC.

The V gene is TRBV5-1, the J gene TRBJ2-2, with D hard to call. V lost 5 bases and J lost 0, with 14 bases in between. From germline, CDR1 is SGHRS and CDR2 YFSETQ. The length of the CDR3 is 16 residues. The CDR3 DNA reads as TGCGCCAGCAGACCCAAGGGTACCACGAACACCGGGGAGCTGTTTTTT. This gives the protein CASRPKGTTNTGELFF.

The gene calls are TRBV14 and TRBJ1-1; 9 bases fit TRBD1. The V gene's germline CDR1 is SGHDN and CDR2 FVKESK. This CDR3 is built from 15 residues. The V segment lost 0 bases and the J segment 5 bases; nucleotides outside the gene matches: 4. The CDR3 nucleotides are TGTGCCAGCAGCCAAGACCGGGACAGGGTTACTGAAGCTTTCTTT. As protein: CASSQDRDRVTEAFF.

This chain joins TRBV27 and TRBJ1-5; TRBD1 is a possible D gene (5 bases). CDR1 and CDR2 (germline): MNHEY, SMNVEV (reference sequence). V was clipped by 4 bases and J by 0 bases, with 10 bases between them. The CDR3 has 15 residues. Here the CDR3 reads CASSSGMLSNQPQHF. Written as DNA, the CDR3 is TGTGCCAGCAGTTCAGGGATGCTTAGCAATCAGCCCCAGCATTTT.

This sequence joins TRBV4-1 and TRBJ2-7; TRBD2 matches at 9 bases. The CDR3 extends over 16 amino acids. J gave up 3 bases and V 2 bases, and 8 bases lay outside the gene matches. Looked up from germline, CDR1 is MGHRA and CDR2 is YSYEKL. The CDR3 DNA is TGCGCCAGCAGCCAAACGATAGCGGGAGAGATCTACGAGCAGTACTTC. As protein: CASSQTIAGEIYEQYF.

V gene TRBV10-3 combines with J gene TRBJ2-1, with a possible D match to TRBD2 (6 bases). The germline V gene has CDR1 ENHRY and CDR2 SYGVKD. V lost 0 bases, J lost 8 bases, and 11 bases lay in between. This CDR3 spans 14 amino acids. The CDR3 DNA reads TGTGCCATCAGTGAGTCGAAGACTAGAGATGAGCAGTTCTTC. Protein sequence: CAISESKTRDEQFF.

The CDR3 DNA reads as TGTGCCAGCAGTGAAGCCCGACAGGGTGGGACCGGGGAGCTGTTTTTT. Translation: CASSEARQGGTGELFF. The rearrangement joins TRBV2 to TRBJ2-2; 7 nucleotides line up with TRBD1. Germline loops: CDR1 SNHLY, CDR2 FYNNEI. With V trimmed by 0 bases and J by 5 bases, 6 bases remained unmatched. This CDR3 is built from 16 residues. The variable domain in full, with the rest retrieved from reference TRBV2 and TRBJ2-2, is EPEVTQTPSHQVTQMGQEVILRCVPISNHLYFYWYRQILGQKVEFLVSFYNNEISEKSEIFDDQFSVERPDGSNFTLKIRSTKLEDSAMYFCASSEARQGGTGELFFGEGSRLTVL.

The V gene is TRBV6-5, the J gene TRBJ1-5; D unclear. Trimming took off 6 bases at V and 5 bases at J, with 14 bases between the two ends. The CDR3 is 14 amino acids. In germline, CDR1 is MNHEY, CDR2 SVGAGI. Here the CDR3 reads CASSSVQHYQPQHF. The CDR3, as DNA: TGTGCCAGCAGCTCCGTACAGCATTATCAGCCCCAGCATTTT.

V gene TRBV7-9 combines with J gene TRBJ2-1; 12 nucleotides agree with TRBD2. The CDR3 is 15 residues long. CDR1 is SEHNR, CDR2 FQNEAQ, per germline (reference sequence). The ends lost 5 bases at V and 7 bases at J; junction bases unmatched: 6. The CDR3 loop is CASSQAGTSGNEQFF. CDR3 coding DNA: TGTGCCAGCAGCCAGGCCGGGACTAGCGGGAATGAGCAGTTCTTC.

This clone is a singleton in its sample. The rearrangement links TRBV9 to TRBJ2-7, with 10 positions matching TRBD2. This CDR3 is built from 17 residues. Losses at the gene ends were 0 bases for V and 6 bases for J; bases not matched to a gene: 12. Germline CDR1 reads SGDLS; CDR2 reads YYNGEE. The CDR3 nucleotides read TGTGCCAGCAGCGTAGCTACAGATGTTAGCGGGAGGCTCGAGCAGTACTTC. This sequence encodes CASSVATDVSGRLEQYF.

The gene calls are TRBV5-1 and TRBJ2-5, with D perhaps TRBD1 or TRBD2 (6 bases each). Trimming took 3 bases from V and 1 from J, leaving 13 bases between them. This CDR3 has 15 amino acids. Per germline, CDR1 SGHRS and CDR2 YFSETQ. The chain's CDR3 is CASSSEGRGQETQYF. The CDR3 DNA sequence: TGCGCCAGCAGCTCGGAGGGCAGGGGCCAAGAGACCCAGTACTTC.

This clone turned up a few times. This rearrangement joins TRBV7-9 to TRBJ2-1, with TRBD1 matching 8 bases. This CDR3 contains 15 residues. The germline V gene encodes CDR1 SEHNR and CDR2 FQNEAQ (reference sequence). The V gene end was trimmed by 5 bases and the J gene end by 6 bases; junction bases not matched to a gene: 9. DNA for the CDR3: TGTGCCAGCAGCCCAGGGGGACAGGATATCAATGAGCAGTTCTTC. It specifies CASSPGGQDINEQFF.

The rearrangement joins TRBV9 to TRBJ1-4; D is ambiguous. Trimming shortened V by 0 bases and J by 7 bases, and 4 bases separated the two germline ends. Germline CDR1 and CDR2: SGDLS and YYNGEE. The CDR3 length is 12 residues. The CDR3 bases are TGTGCCAGCAGCGTAGTTGGTGAAAAACTGTTTTTT. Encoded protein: CASSVVGEKLFF.

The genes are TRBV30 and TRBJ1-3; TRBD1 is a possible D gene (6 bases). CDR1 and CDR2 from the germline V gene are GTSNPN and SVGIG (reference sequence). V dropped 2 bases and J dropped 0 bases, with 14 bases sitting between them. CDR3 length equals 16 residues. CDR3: CAWSSGQSGSGNTIYF. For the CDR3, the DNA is TGTGCCTGGAGTTCTGGACAGTCCGGCTCTGGAAACACCATATATTTT.

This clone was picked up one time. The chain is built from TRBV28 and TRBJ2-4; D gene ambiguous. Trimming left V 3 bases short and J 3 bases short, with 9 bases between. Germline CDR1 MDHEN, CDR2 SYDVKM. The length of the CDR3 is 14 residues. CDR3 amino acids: CASSFSGVKNIQYF. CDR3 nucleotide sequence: TGTGCCAGCAGTTTCTCTGGGGTCAAAAACATTCAGTACTTC.

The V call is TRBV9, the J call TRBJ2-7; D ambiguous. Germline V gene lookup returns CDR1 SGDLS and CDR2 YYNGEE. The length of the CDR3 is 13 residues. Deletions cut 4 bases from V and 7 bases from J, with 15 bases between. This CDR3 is CASSSTASEEQYF. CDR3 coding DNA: TGTGCCAGCAGCTCAACTGCGAGCGAGGAGCAGTACTTC.

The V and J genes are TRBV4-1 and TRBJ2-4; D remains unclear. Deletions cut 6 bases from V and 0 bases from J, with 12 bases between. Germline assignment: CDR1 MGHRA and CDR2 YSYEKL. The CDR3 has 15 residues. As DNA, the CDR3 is TGCGCCAGCAGACACTCGATCCTAGCCAAAAACATTCAGTACTTC. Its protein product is CASRHSILAKNIQYF.

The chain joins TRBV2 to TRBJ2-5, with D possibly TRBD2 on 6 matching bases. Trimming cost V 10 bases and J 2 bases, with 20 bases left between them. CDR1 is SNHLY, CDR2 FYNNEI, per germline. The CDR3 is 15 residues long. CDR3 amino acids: CANGREGRGQETQYF. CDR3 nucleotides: TGTGCCAACGGGAGAGAGGGAAGAGGTCAAGAGACCCAGTACTTC.

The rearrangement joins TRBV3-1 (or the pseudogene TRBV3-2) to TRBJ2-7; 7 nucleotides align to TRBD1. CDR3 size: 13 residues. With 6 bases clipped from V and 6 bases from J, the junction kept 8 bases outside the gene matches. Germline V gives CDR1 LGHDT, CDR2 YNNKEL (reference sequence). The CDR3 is CASSSDRDSEQYF. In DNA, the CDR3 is TGTGCCAGCAGTTCCGACAGGGACAGCGAGCAGTACTTC.

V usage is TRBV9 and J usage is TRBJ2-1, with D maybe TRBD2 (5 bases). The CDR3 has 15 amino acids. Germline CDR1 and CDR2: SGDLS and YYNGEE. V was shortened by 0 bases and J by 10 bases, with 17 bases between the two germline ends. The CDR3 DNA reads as TGTGCCAGCAGCGTAGTAGGGAGTCAGGCAGGCGAGCAGTTCTTC. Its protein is CASSVVGSQAGEQFF. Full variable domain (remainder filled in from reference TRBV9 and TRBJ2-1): DSGVTQTPKHLITATGQRVTLRCSPRSGDLSVYWYQQSLDQGLQFLIQYYNGEERAKGNILERFSAQQFPDLHSELNLSSLELGDSALYFCASSVVGSQAGEQFFGPGTRLTVL.

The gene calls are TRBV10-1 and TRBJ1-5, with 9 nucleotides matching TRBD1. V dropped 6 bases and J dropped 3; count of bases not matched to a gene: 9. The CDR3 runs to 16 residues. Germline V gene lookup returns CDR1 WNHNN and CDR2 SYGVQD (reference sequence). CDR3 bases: TGCGCCAGCAGGCCCATACAGGGGGCGAACAATCAGCCCCAGCATTTT. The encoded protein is CASRPIQGANNQPQHF.

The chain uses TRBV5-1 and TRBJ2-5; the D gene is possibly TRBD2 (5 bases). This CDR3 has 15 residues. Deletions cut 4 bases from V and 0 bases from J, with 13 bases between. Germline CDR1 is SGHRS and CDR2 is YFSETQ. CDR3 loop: CASSTGSRYQETQYF. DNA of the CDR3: TGCGCCAGCAGCACGGGGTCGCGTTACCAAGAGACCCAGTACTTC. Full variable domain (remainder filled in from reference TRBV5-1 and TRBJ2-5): KAGVTQTPRYLIKTRGQQVTLSCSPISGHRSVSWYQQTPGQGLQFLFEYFSETQRNKGNFPGRFSGRQFSNSRSEMNVSTLELGDSALYLCASSTGSRYQETQYFGPGTRLLVL.

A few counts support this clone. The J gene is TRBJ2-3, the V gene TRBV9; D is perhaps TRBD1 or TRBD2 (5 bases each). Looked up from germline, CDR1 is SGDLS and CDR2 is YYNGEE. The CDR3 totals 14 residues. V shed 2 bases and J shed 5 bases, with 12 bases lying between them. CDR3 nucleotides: TGTGCCAGCAGCGTGACAGCGGTCCGAGATACGCAGTATTTT. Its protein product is CASSVTAVRDTQYF.

The DNA of the CDR3 is TGCGCCAGCAGCGAAGCGGGACAGGCTGAAGCTTTCTTT. It encodes CASSEAGQAEAFF. The chain recombines TRBV5-1 with TRBJ1-1; TRBD1 agrees at 8 bases. The V segment lost 4 bases and the J segment 6 bases; nucleotides outside the gene matches: 5. Germline loops: CDR1 SGHRS, CDR2 YFSETQ. This CDR3 region has 13 residues.

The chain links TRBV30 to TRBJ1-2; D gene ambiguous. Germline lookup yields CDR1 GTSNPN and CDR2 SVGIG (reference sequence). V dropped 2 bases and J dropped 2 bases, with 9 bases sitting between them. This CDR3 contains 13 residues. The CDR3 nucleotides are TGTGCCTGGAGTCCTCCGGGAAACTATGGCTACACCTTC. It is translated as CAWSPPGNYGYTF.

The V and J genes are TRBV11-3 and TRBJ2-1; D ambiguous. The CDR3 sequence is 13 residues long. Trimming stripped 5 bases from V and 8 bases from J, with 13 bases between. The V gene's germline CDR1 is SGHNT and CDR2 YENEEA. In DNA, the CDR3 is TGTGCCAGCAGCCCCCGACCCACTGATGAGCAGTTCTTC. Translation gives CASSPRPTDEQFF.

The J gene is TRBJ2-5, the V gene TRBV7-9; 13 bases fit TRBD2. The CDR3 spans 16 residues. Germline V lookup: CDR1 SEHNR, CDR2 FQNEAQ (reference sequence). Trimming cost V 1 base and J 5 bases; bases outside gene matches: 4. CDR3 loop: CASSLVGTSGTETQYF. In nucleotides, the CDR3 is TGTGCCAGCAGCTTAGTTGGGACTAGCGGGACGGAGACCCAGTACTTC.

This chain's CDR3 is CASSIAGSGRPYEQYF. Written as DNA, the CDR3 is TGTGCCAGTAGTATTGCGGGTAGCGGGAGACCCTACGAGCAGTACTTC. The V and J genes are TRBV19 and TRBJ2-7, with 9 bases identical to TRBD2. Trimming removed 3 bases from V and 2 bases from J; junction bases left unmatched: 8. Germline V lookup: CDR1 LNHDA, CDR2 SQIVND (reference sequence). This CDR3 spans 16 amino acids.

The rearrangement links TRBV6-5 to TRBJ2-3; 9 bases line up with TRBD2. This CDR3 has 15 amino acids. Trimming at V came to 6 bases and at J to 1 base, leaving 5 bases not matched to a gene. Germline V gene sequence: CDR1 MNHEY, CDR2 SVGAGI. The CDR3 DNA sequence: TGTGCCAGCAGCCCGTTAGCGGGAGGCACAGATACGCAGTATTTT. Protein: CASSPLAGGTDTQYF.

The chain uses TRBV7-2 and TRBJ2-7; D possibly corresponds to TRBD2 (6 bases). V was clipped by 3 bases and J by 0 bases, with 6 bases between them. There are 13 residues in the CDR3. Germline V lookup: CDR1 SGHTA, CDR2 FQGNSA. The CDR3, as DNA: TGTGCCAGCAGCTTGGACTACTCCTACGAGCAGTACTTC. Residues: CASSLDYSYEQYF.